The 15 T cell receptor beta chains presented below share a single source sample, sequenced in a study of blood T cell repertoires in COVID-19. TCRdb keeps only in-frame clones here, not all; method: immunoSEQ multiplex PCR. Among some 250,000 clones, roughly 91% were seen once, and the ten largest hold just under 9%. The sample consisted of PBMCs or T cells enriched from blood (not recorded which). These receptors came from a man between 35 and 55 years old who had recovered from COVID-19.

The genes are TRBV4-3 and TRBJ1-4; 7 bases line up with TRBD1. Trimming at V came to 0 bases and at J to 8 bases, leaving 9 bases not matched to a gene. The CDR3 has 16 residues. Germline V gene sequence: CDR1 LGHNA, CDR2 YSLEER. CDR3 sequence (DNA): TGCGCCAGCAGCCAAGAATTCCGTAGGGGGCGGGAAAAACTGTTTTTT. It specifies CASSQEFRRGREKLFF.

This sequence joins TRBV7-8 and TRBJ1-1; D gene unclear. V lost 4 bases to trimming and J lost 8 bases, with 11 bases between them. Germline V gene sequence: CDR1 SGHVS, CDR2 FQNEAQ. The CDR3 extends over 12 amino acids. The CDR3 reads CASSSVGLEAFF. CDR3 bases: TGTGCCAGCAGCTCCGTGGGCCTCGAAGCTTTCTTT.

This chain uses TRBV2 with TRBJ2-1, with D possibly matching TRBD1 (5 bases). The CDR3 has 14 residues. V lost 7 bases and J 0 bases, leaving 10 bases between the germline ends. The germline V gene encodes CDR1 SNHLY and CDR2 FYNNEI. CDR3 region: CASKGPSSYNEQFF. CDR3 coding DNA: TGTGCCAGCAAGGGGCCTAGCTCCTACAATGAGCAGTTCTTC.

V and J are TRBV7-2 and TRBJ1-1, with 10 bases lining up with TRBD1. From germline, CDR1 is SGHTA and CDR2 FQGNSA. V gave up 5 bases and J gave up 5 bases; unmatched junction bases: 8. This CDR3 comprises 15 residues. CDR3 nucleotide sequence: TGTGCCAGCAGCACCAGACAGGGGGCTAGTACTGAAGCTTTCTTT. This translates into CASSTRQGASTEAFF.

A few counts support this clone. This sequence joins TRBV3-1 (or the pseudogene TRBV3-2) and TRBJ1-2, with D perhaps TRBD1 (6 bases). The germline V gene encodes CDR1 LGHDT and CDR2 YNNKEL (reference sequence). V lost 0 bases and J 2 bases, leaving 7 bases between the germline ends. This CDR3 has 14 amino acids. The CDR3: CASSQEDRNYGYTF. CDR3 bases: TGTGCCAGCAGCCAAGAGGACAGAAACTATGGCTACACCTTC.

V usage is TRBV28 and J usage is TRBJ2-7; 15 bases match TRBD2. This CDR3 is 17 amino acids long. Germline V gene lookup returns CDR1 MDHEN and CDR2 SYDVKM. The ends lost 1 base at V and 7 bases at J; junction bases unmatched: 8. The chain's CDR3 is CASSLSPGLAGGLEQYF. CDR3 nucleotides: TGTGCCAGCAGTTTATCCCCCGGACTAGCGGGAGGGCTTGAGCAGTACTTC.

The V gene is TRBV30, the J gene TRBJ1-2; no firm D call. The V end lost 0 bases, the J end lost 5 bases, and 10 bases lay between the germline ends. Germline V lookup: CDR1 GTSNPN, CDR2 SVGIG (reference sequence). This CDR3 region has 13 residues. CDR3 DNA: TGTGCCTGGAGTGTTGAGCGTACTTATGGCTACACCTTC. As protein: CAWSVERTYGYTF.

This chain joins TRBV12-5 and TRBJ2-5; TRBD2 might be the D (5 bases). The germline V gene has CDR1 LGHNT and CDR2 FRNRAP. The V and J ends lost 0 bases and 1 base respectively, with 12 bases between them. The CDR3 covers 16 residues. CDR3 sequence: CASGLVPLRGQETQYF. CDR3 DNA sequence: TGTGCTAGTGGTTTGGTACCCCTACGGGGCCAAGAGACCCAGTACTTC.

This clone was observed once. The V call is TRBV27, the J call TRBJ2-1, with D maybe TRBD1 (6 bases). CDR1 MNHEY and CDR2 SMNVEV come from the germline V gene (reference sequence). The CDR3 has 14 residues. The ends were cut back, 1 base at V and 5 bases at J, with 9 bases in the middle. The chain's CDR3 is CASSLWTANNEQFF. CDR3 nucleotide sequence: TGTGCCAGCAGTTTATGGACAGCCAACAATGAGCAGTTCTTC.

The chain uses TRBV14 and TRBJ2-6; weak D call: TRBD1 (5 bases). This CDR3 has 20 residues. Germline V CDR1 and CDR2: SGHDN, FVKESK. V lost 0 bases and J 0 bases, leaving 18 bases between the germline ends. CDR3 amino acids: CASSQDWSDRLDSGANVLTF. The CDR3 DNA reads as TGTGCCAGCAGCCAAGATTGGAGTGACAGACTTGACTCTGGGGCCAACGTCCTGACTTTC.

This clone was recorded only once. This rearrangement joins TRBV28 to TRBJ2-2; TRBD2 matches 11 bases. Germline V gives CDR1 MDHEN, CDR2 SYDVKM. This CDR3 region has 22 residues. V dropped 2 bases and J dropped 6; count of bases not matched to a gene: 23. CDR3 protein: CASSLGGLAANGGSYPAGELFF. CDR3 in DNA: TGTGCCAGCAGTTTAGGGGGACTAGCGGCCAACGGTGGGTCTTATCCAGCCGGGGAGCTGTTTTTT.

V and J are TRBV28 and TRBJ1-5; 8 bases align to TRBD1. This CDR3 has 16 amino acids. Germline trimming cut 10 bases from V and 2 bases from J; bases unmatched to any gene: 13. Germline CDR1 is MDHEN and CDR2 is SYDVKM. CDR3: CATRTGSGFGNQPQHF. The DNA for the CDR3 is TGTGCCACCAGGACAGGGTCGGGTTTTGGCAATCAGCCCCAGCATTTT.

This chain connects TRBV9 to TRBJ2-3; D perhaps matches TRBD2 (5 bases). The CDR3 length is 19 residues. Germline V gene data show CDR1 as SGDLS and CDR2 as YYNGEE. V lost 0 bases, J lost 5 bases, and 25 bases lay in between. The CDR3 region is CASSVVASDGILLRDTQYF. The CDR3 bases are TGTGCCAGCAGCGTAGTGGCTTCTGACGGGATACTGCTCCGAGATACGCAGTATTTT. Looking up the rest from reference TRBV9 and TRBJ2-3 gives the full variable domain: DSGVTQTPKHLITATGQRVTLRCSPRSGDLSVYWYQQSLDQGLQFLIQYYNGEERAKGNILERFSAQQFPDLHSELNLSSLELGDSALYFCASSVVASDGILLRDTQYFGPGTRLTVL.

The V call is TRBV19, the J call TRBJ1-5, with D possibly being TRBD1 (6 bases). The CDR3 spans 14 residues. V lost 7 bases to trimming and J lost 0 bases, with 10 bases between them. Germline V gene lookup returns CDR1 LNHDA and CDR2 SQIVND (reference sequence). The DNA of the CDR3 is TGTGCCAGTAACAGGGATTATAGCAATCAGCCCCAGCATTTT. Amino acids: CASNRDYSNQPQHF.

The chain recombines TRBV7-6 with TRBJ1-1; no clear D. CDR3 length equals 13 residues. Trimming took 3 bases from V and 5 from J, leaving 10 bases between them. CDR1 is SGHVS and CDR2 is FNYEAQ in the germline V gene. CDR3 in amino acids: CASSFGVTTEAFF. The CDR3 DNA follows: TGTGCCAGCAGCTTCGGGGTGACTACTGAAGCTTTCTTT.